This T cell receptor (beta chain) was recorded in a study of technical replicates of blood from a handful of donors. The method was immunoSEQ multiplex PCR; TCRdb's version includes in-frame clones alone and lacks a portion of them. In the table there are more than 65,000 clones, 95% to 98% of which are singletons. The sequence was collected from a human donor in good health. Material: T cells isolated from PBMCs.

CDR3 DNA: TGTGCCAGCAGCTTAGGCGGTTTCGGGGGCAATGAGCAGTTCTTC. Translated, it gives CASSLGGFGGNEQFF. The chain carries TRBV13 and TRBJ2-1; TRBD2 is a possible D gene (6 bases). V lost 0 bases and J 6 bases, leaving 12 bases between the germline ends. Per the germline V gene, CDR1 is PRHDT and CDR2 is FYEKMQ (reference sequence). This CDR3 comprises 15 residues.